This T cell receptor (beta chain) was obtained from a study of cytomegalovirus exposure and HLA in healthy donors. Study-wide context: The 90 to 150 validation repertoires used the same platform as the approximately 670 first-cohort repertoires, a later analysis reported.

TCRdb keeps only in-frame clones here, not all; method: immunoSEQ multiplex PCR. The profile shows about 130,000 clones, 89% of them singletons. Study observations and caveats: The dataset shows that most TCR sequences were rare, while some public TCRs occurred in many donors.

To note about this clone: Its antigen remains unknown.

Germline V gives CDR1 LGHNT, CDR2 FRNRAP. This CDR3 region has 13 residues. V lost 6 bases to trimming and J lost 2 bases; unmatched junction nucleotides: 2. This sequence joins TRBV12-5 and TRBJ2-3, with 7 bases fitting TRBD2. Sequencing was done on a sample of PBMCs. The receptor was derived from a woman aged 18-35 years in good health and CMV-seropositive. The CDR3 region is CASGRGDTDTQYF. CDR3 nucleotide sequence: TGTGCTAGTGGCCGGGGGGACACAGATACGCAGTATTTT.